This entry lists 30 T cell receptor beta chains sequenced from one sample in a study of T cells in Graves' hyperthyroidism and ophthalmopathy. The CDR3 regions of TCR beta were amplified from RNA transcripts. First-round RT-PCR of the TCR CDR3 relied on the HTBI primer set. MiXCR was run by TCRdb on the multiplex PCR reads, yielding one entry per CDR3 protein. The sample lists about 640,000 distinct CDR3 sequences; under 25% were seen once. Specimen: blood. The source of these receptors is a man aged 25 to 40 with Graves' ophthalmopathy.

This clonotype has ten or more counts. CDR3 bases: TGTGCCAGCAGTTTCAGGGCCTCCTACGAGCAGTACTTC. It codes for CASSFRASYEQYF. V is TRBV28 and J is TRBJ2-7; a possible D gene is TRBD1 (5 bases). The V gene lost 3 bases and the J gene lost 0 bases, with 6 bases spanning the gap. This CDR3 region has 13 residues. Germline CDR1 and CDR2: MDHEN and SYDVKM.

This clonotype occurred a few times. The chain carries TRBV5-1 and TRBJ2-7, with D perhaps TRBD2 (5 bases). Between the trimmed V and J ends, which lost 2 bases and 2 bases, there was a span of 11 bases. The CDR3 runs 14 residues. Germline CDR1 reads SGHRS; CDR2 reads YFSETQ. The CDR3 DNA follows: TGCGCCAGCAGCTTCGGGGAATCGACCTACGAGCAGTACTTC. Its translation is CASSFGESTYEQYF.

The table lists this clonotype with a few counts. An end of the junction differs from the germline gene, which may be a read error. The chain is built from TRBV19 and TRBJ1-3; D call uncertain. The CDR3 has 13 amino acids. Germline V gives CDR1 LNHDA, CDR2 SQIVND (reference sequence). DNA for the CDR3: TGTGCCAGTAATGCGCGGAGAGGAAACGCCATATATTTT. It translates to CASNARRGNAIYF.

There are a few counts of this clonotype. CDR3 loop: CASRVGADPGTQYF. For the CDR3, the DNA is TGTGCCAGCAGAGTGGGCGCCGACCCCGGTACGCAGTATTTT. This chain connects TRBV28 to TRBJ2-3; D not certain. CDR3 length: 14 amino acids. Looked up from germline, CDR1 is MDHEN and CDR2 is SYDVKM. Between the trimmed V and J ends, which lost 6 bases and 8 bases, there was a span of 18 bases.

The V and J genes are TRBV5-1 and TRBJ2-6; tentatively, D is TRBD1 or TRBD2 (5 bases each). Trimming cost V 4 bases and J 0 bases, with 17 bases left between them. The V gene's germline CDR1 is SGHRS and CDR2 YFSETQ. This CDR3 is 18 amino acids long. CDR3 amino acids: CASSVTGTASSGANVLTF. DNA of the CDR3: TGCGCCAGCAGCGTGACCGGGACCGCCAGCTCTGGGGCCAACGTCCTGACTTTC.

This chain links TRBV7-9 with TRBJ1-3; D unresolved. With 6 bases removed from V and 6 bases from J, the gap between germline ends came to 6 bases. Germline V gene data show CDR1 as SEHNR and CDR2 as FQNEAQ (reference sequence). CDR3 length: 11 amino acids. The CDR3 DNA is TGTGCCAGCAGTCCCCAAAACACCATATATTTT. It encodes CASSPQNTIYF.

This chain connects TRBV19 to TRBJ1-1; D ambiguous. The CDR3 extends over 14 amino acids. V dropped 3 bases and J dropped 0 bases, with 8 bases sitting between them. The germline gives CDR1 LNHDA, CDR2 SQIVND (reference sequence). CDR3 protein: CASSIPWMNTEAFF. The CDR3 DNA sequence: TGTGCCAGTAGTATCCCCTGGATGAACACTGAAGCTTTCTTT.

As for this clonotype: A much bigger clone sits one base away, suggesting this may be a read error. The conserved closing phenylalanine or tryptophan is absent in this CDR3, likely reflecting a read error. This chain links TRBV6-1 with TRBJ2-5; 10 bases map to TRBD1. The CDR3 totals 14 residues. The junction had 5 bases not matched to a gene; V was cut back by 3 bases and J by 7 bases. Per the germline V gene, CDR1 is MNHNS and CDR2 is SASEGT. CDR3 nucleotide sequence: TGTGCCAGCAGTGATCCGGACAGGGGGGGGACCCAGTACCTC. Translation gives CASSDPDRGGTQYL.

This clonotype has at least ten counts. The chain uses TRBV12-3 or TRBV12-4 and TRBJ2-7; D is tentatively TRBD1 or TRBD2 (6 bases each). V lost 1 base and J 2 bases, leaving 21 bases between the germline ends. The CDR3 extends over 18 amino acids. The CDR3 DNA is TGTGCCAGCAGTTTAGAGAGGGGGGCCGGGGGAGTTCCCTACGAGCAGTACTTC. This gives the protein CASSLERGAGGVPYEQYF.

This clonotype was observed a few times. The chain employs TRBV3-1 and TRBJ2-3, with 11 positions matching TRBD2. The germline V gene has CDR1 LGHDT and CDR2 YNNKEL (reference sequence). The CDR3 extends over 17 amino acids. With V trimmed by 8 bases and J by 4 bases, 14 bases remained unmatched. The chain's CDR3 is CASSIGTSGSGADTQYF. CDR3 nucleotide sequence: TGTGCCAGCTCCATTGGAACTAGCGGGAGTGGGGCAGATACGCAGTATTTT.

This clonotype was observed many times. In DNA, the CDR3 is TGTGCCAGCAGCCAGGTACTAGCGGGAGGGCCCTACGAGCAGTACTTC. Translated, it gives CASSQVLAGGPYEQYF. This chain joins TRBV3-1 and TRBJ2-7; 13 positions agree with TRBD2. V was pared by 3 bases and J by 2 bases, with 4 bases of the junction left unmatched. This CDR3 region has 16 residues. Germline lookup yields CDR1 LGHDT and CDR2 YNNKEL (reference sequence).

This clonotype was seen a handful of times. The chain carries TRBV9 and TRBJ1-1; D is uncertain. Trimming shortened V by 0 bases and J by 0 bases, and 6 bases separated the two germline ends. CDR1 is SGDLS and CDR2 is YYNGEE in the germline V gene. This CDR3 comprises 14 residues. The CDR3 region has the DNA TGTGCCAGCAGCGTAGGAAGGGTGAACACTGAAGCTTTCTTT. Residues: CASSVGRVNTEAFF.

This clonotype was detected ten times or more. The chain recombines TRBV28 with TRBJ2-2; 9 nucleotides agree with TRBD1. The germline gives CDR1 MDHEN, CDR2 SYDVKM. The CDR3 spans 16 residues. The V and J ends lost 9 bases and 6 bases, in that order; junction bases with no gene match: 14. The CDR3 DNA reads TGTGCCAGTTGCACCTTGACAGGGGGAGTATCCGGGGAGCTGTTTTTT. This gives the protein CASCTLTGGVSGELFF.

The rearrangement joins TRBV5-6 to TRBJ1-1; 7 bases fit TRBD1. The V gene end was trimmed by 0 bases and the J gene end by 4 bases; junction bases not matched to a gene: 6. The CDR3 is made up of 15 amino acids. Germline CDR1 SGHDT, CDR2 YYEEEE. CDR3 protein: CASSLVDRDFTEAFF. Here the CDR3 DNA reads TGTGCCAGCAGCTTGGTCGACAGGGATTTCACTGAAGCTTTCTTT.

V and J are TRBV12-3 or TRBV12-4 and TRBJ1-2, with TRBD1 matching 8 bases. The J segment lost 4 bases and the V segment lost 6 bases, leaving 13 bases of the junction unmatched. The CDR3 sequence is 16 residues long. This chain's CDR3 is CASSITTGQAFYGYTF. The CDR3 DNA reads as TGTGCCAGCAGCATTACAACGGGACAGGCCTTCTATGGCTACACCTTC.

This clonotype has more than one count but fewer than ten. The chain uses TRBV4-1 and TRBJ2-7; TRBD2 is a possible D gene (6 bases). The germline V gene has CDR1 MGHRA and CDR2 YSYEKL. The V gene lost 2 bases and the J gene lost 4 bases, with 18 bases spanning the gap. This CDR3 spans 16 amino acids. The CDR3 loop reads CASSQSLISGAYEQYF. CDR3 DNA: TGCGCCAGCAGCCAATCTCTGATTAGCGGAGCATACGAGCAGTACTTC.

About this clonotype itself: This sequence may be a read error, since a much larger clone differs from it by one base. This chain joins TRBV3-1 and TRBJ1-1, with a possible D match to TRBD1 (6 bases). Germline values: CDR1 LGHDT, CDR2 YNNKEL (reference sequence). Trimming took 4 bases from V and 1 from J, leaving 13 bases between them. CDR3 length equals 15 residues. CDR3 residues: CASSPRGAPNTEAFF. In DNA, the CDR3 is TGTGCCAGCAGCCCACGGGGGGCCCCGAACACTGAAGCTTTCTTT.

There are a few counts of this clonotype. This chain connects TRBV5-1 to TRBJ2-1; 8 bases map to TRBD2. The CDR3 is 15 residues long. The germline gives CDR1 SGHRS, CDR2 YFSETQ. With 4 bases clipped from V and 5 bases from J, the junction kept 8 bases outside the gene matches. The CDR3: CASSKSGSSHNEQFF. In DNA form, the CDR3 reads TGCGCCAGCAGCAAAAGCGGGAGTTCCCACAATGAGCAGTTCTTC.

CDR3: CASSLRGSDTEAFF. In DNA form, the CDR3 reads TGCGCCAGCAGCTTGCGAGGGAGCGACACTGAAGCTTTCTTT. This sequence joins TRBV5-1 and TRBJ1-1; no firm D call. The V gene lost 1 base and the J gene lost 3 bases, with 10 bases spanning the gap. This CDR3 is built from 14 residues. CDR1 SGHRS and CDR2 YFSETQ come from the germline V gene.

In its sample, this clonotype was seen a few times. The genes are TRBV7-2 and TRBJ2-1; no clear D. CDR1 is SGHTA and CDR2 is FQGNSA in the germline V gene. The germline V and J ends were trimmed by 3 bases and 6 bases, with 9 bases remaining between them. This CDR3 contains 13 residues. The CDR3 DNA follows: TGTGCCAGCAGCTTGCCCAGAAGCAATGAGCAGTTCTTC. Translating it yields CASSLPRSNEQFF.

The sample holds one count of this clonotype. This rearrangement joins TRBV6-1 to TRBJ2-5; 13 nucleotides align to TRBD2. V was clipped by 6 bases and J by 5 bases; unmatched bases: 6. Germline-derived CDR1 and CDR2 are MNHNS and SASEGT. The CDR3 contains 15 residues. The CDR3 region is CASRITSGRVETQYF. CDR3 bases: TGTGCCAGCAGGATAACTAGCGGGAGGGTGGAGACCCAGTACTTC.

This clonotype has a handful of counts. The chain uses TRBV6-4 and TRBJ1-2; 7 bases agree with TRBD1. In germline, CDR1 is MRHNA, CDR2 SNTAGT. CDR3 length equals 13 residues. V was pared by 5 bases and J by 4 bases, with 4 bases of the junction left unmatched. This chain's CDR3 is CASSPGGTYGYTF. The CDR3 bases are TGTGCCAGCAGTCCAGGGGGAACCTATGGCTACACCTTC.

On this clonotype itself: Given a much more abundant clone one base away, this may be a read error. V usage is TRBV4-1 and J usage is TRBJ1-5; 7 bases align to TRBD1. Germline lookup yields CDR1 MGHRA and CDR2 YSYEKL. The CDR3 totals 16 residues. The CDR3 DNA reads as TGCGCCAGCAGCCAAGAGCAGACAGGGAGGCGGCAGCCCCTGCATTTT. As protein: CASSQEQTGRRQPLHF.

This clonotype has more than one count but fewer than ten. The rearrangement uses TRBV7-9 and TRBJ2-5; 8 bases map to TRBD1. The V segment lost 3 bases and the J segment 0 bases; nucleotides outside the gene matches: 9. The CDR3 contains 17 residues. Germline CDR1 SEHNR, CDR2 FQNEAQ (reference sequence). CDR3 residues: CASSFRWDRPNQETQYF. In DNA, the CDR3 is TGTGCCAGCAGCTTTAGGTGGGACAGGCCCAACCAAGAGACCCAGTACTTC. Filled out from reference TRBV7-9 and TRBJ2-5, the complete variable domain reads DTGVSQNPRHKITKRGQNVTFRCDPISEHNRLYWYRQTLGQGPEFLTYFQNEAQLEKSRLLSDRFSAERPKGSFSTLEIQRTEQGDSAMYLCASSFRWDRPNQETQYFGPGTRLLVL.

The chain couples TRBV5-4 to TRBJ1-1; no clear D. This CDR3 has 14 amino acids. Trimming removed 4 bases at V and 5 bases at J, with 15 bases between. Looked up from germline, CDR1 is SGHNT and CDR2 is YYREEE (reference sequence). CDR3 sequence: CASSAQLGRTEAFF. CDR3 DNA: TGTGCCAGCAGCGCCCAGCTGGGAAGGACTGAAGCTTTCTTT.

This sequence joins TRBV10-3 and TRBJ1-2; 7 bases line up with TRBD1. Germline CDR1 ENHRY, CDR2 SYGVKD. After removal of 4 bases from V and 4 bases from J, the junction contained 9 bases not matched to a gene. CDR3 size: 15 residues. This CDR3 is CAISAWAGGGYGYTF. Written as DNA, the CDR3 is TGTGCCATCAGTGCTTGGGCAGGGGGGGGCTATGGCTACACCTTC.

This clonotype has only a few counts. The chain couples TRBV5-1 to TRBJ2-4, with 10 positions matching TRBD1. The germline V gene encodes CDR1 SGHRS and CDR2 YFSETQ. Germline trimming cut 0 bases from V and 3 bases from J; bases unmatched to any gene: 0. The CDR3 has 15 residues. This chain's CDR3 is CASSLGTGGKNIQYF. In DNA, the CDR3 is TGCGCCAGCAGCTTGGGGACAGGGGGCAAAAACATTCAGTACTTC. Complete variable domain (other parts from reference TRBV5-1 and TRBJ2-4): KAGVTQTPRYLIKTRGQQVTLSCSPISGHRSVSWYQQTPGQGLQFLFEYFSETQRNKGNFPGRFSGRQFSNSRSEMNVSTLELGDSALYLCASSLGTGGKNIQYFGAGTRLSVL.

At least ten counts were recorded for this clonotype. Here the CDR3 DNA reads TGTGCCAGCAGTCGTCAGGGGCAATTGAACACTGAAGCTTTCTTT. It translates to CASSRQGQLNTEAFF. J is TRBJ1-1 and V is TRBV27; a possible D gene is TRBD1 (6 bases). The germline CDR1 and CDR2 sequences are MNHEY and SMNVEV (reference sequence). The CDR3 covers 15 residues. Trimming cost V 5 bases and J 0 bases, with 13 bases left between them.

The rearrangement links TRBV19 to TRBJ1-1, with TRBD1 as a possible D gene (5 bases). Trimming shortened V by 7 bases and J by 1 base, and 13 bases separated the two germline ends. CDR3 length equals 14 residues. Germline V gene lookup returns CDR1 LNHDA and CDR2 SQIVND (reference sequence). The CDR3 sequence: CASTPGERNTEAFF. The CDR3, as DNA: TGTGCCAGTACCCCGGGGGAGAGGAACACTGAAGCTTTCTTT.

This clonotype was detected only a few times. The genes are TRBV30 and TRBJ2-2; D unresolved. This CDR3 region has 16 residues. Germline V CDR1 and CDR2: GTSNPN, SVGIG (reference sequence). V was pared by 4 bases and J by 4 bases, with 19 bases between. The CDR3: CAWNPTRNRRTGELFF. The DNA for the CDR3 is TGTGCCTGGAACCCTACGAGGAATCGGCGCACCGGGGAGCTGTTTTTT.